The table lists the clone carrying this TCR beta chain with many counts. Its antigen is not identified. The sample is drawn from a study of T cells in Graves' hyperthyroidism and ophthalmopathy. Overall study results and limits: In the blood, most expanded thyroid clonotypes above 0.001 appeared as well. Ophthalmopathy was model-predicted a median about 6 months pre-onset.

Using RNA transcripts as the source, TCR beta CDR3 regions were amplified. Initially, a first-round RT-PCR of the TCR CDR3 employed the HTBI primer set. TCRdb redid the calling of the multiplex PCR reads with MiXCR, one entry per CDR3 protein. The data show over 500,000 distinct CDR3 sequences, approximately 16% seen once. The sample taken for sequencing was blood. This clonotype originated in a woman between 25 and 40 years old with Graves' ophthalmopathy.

The CDR3 reads CASSYPSVVFSTEAFF. The CDR3 DNA is TGTGCCAGCAGTTACCCGTCGGTGGTATTCTCCACTGAAGCTTTCTTT. The genes are TRBV6-2 or TRBV6-3 and TRBJ1-1; D gene unclear. The CDR3 totals 16 residues. V lost 2 bases and J lost 4, with 17 bases in between. Germline CDR1 reads MNHEY; CDR2 reads SVGEGT.